This T cell receptor (beta chain) was identified in a study of cytomegalovirus exposure and HLA in healthy donors. Of note for this clone: Its antigen is unknown.

This CDR3 contains 15 residues. The J segment lost 4 bases and the V segment lost 4 bases, leaving 6 bases of the junction unmatched. CDR1 and CDR2 from the germline V gene are SNHLY and FYNNEI. Regarding the study as a whole: A likely sequencing artifact accounted for one observed cluster of highly shared sequence variants. In a later analysis, several top co-occurrence clusters appeared linked to parvovirus B19, influenza, CMV and Epstein-Barr virus. When analyzed later, a missense DCLRE1C variant was found to be linked to TCR beta V- and J-gene trimming. Most TCR sequences were rare, but some public TCRs occurred in many donors.

Amplification used 60 Vbeta primers and 13 Jbeta primers. TCRdb's table, derived via immunoSEQ multiplex PCR, lists solely in-frame clones and lacks some. The data contain about 120,000 clones, about 75% of them singletons. What was sequenced was PBMCs. The sequence was collected from a man in his 60s in good health and CMV-seropositive. The chain joins TRBV2 to TRBJ1-4; 7 bases fit TRBD1. CDR3 in DNA: TGTGCCAGCAGTGGAGGACAGGCTCATAATGAAAAACTGTTTTTT. Protein: CASSGGQAHNEKLFF.